These 4 T cell receptor beta chains were sequenced from one sample in a study of blood T cells in healthy people across ages. Primed by a sample-barcoded 5' primer and a J-beta primer mix, a second PCR proceeded for 7 to 11 cycles. Using its own MiXCR run on the 5' RACE reads, TCRdb lists one record per CDR3 protein. The sample has some 1,000,000 distinct CDR3 sequences, around 25% seen once. These data are also associated with another study on T cells of mothers and their children.

The sample was blood. The receptor set was obtained from a girl aged 2-10 years in good health.

This clonotype was counted between two and nine times. This chain connects TRBV7-6 to TRBJ2-3; the D is unclear. Germline assignment: CDR1 SGHVS and CDR2 FNYEAQ. Trimming shortened V by 1 base and J by 8 bases, and 10 bases separated the two germline ends. CDR3 length: 13 residues. CDR3 residues: CASSLESVGTQYF. The CDR3 DNA follows: TGTGCCAGCAGCTTAGAATCCGTGGGTACGCAGTATTTT.

This clonotype occurred a few times. The V call is TRBV5-1, the J call TRBJ2-5; 11 nucleotides line up with TRBD2. This CDR3 is built from 15 residues. Per germline, CDR1 SGHRS and CDR2 YFSETQ. Losses at the gene ends were 0 bases for V and 4 bases for J; bases not matched to a gene: 2. This CDR3 is CASSLVSGRAETQYF. CDR3 nucleotides: TGCGCCAGCAGCTTGGTTAGCGGGAGGGCAGAGACCCAGTACTTC.

The chain couples TRBV7-2 to TRBJ1-1; D perhaps matches TRBD1 (6 bases). Germline V gives CDR1 SGHTA, CDR2 FQGNSA. The CDR3 length is 18 residues. Trimming removed 1 base at V and 0 bases at J, with 18 bases between. CDR3 DNA sequence: TGTGCCAGCAGCTTAGGTTGGCGGGACACAAGACTGAACACTGAAGCTTTCTTT. Translating gives CASSLGWRDTRLNTEAFF. Full variable domain (outside the CDR3, taken from reference TRBV7-2 and TRBJ1-1): GAGVSQSPSNKVTEKGKDVELRCDPISGHTALYWYRQSLGQGLEFLIYFQGNSAPDKSGLPSDRFSAERTGGSVSTLTIQRTQQEDSAVYLCASSLGWRDTRLNTEAFFGQGTRLTVV.

The chain uses TRBV20-1 and TRBJ2-3; D is undetermined. The V gene lost 3 bases and the J gene lost 0 bases, with 10 bases spanning the gap. Germline CDR1 reads DFQATT; CDR2 reads SNEGSKA (reference sequence). The CDR3 length is 14 residues. CDR3 DNA sequence: TGCAGTGCTAGCGGTCTAGTTAGCACAGATACGCAGTATTTT. As protein: CSASGLVSTDTQYF.